The clone carrying this TCR beta chain was counted a single time. What it recognizes is unknown. The data belong to a study of T cells in Graves' hyperthyroidism and ophthalmopathy. General study results and limits: In blood, most of the thyroid clonotypes expanded above 0.001 were also present.

Researchers took RNA transcripts and amplified the TCR beta CDR3 regions from them. A set of HTBI primers served as the primers for a first-round RT-PCR of the TCR CDR3. TCRdb itself ran the multiplex PCR reads through MiXCR, one entry per CDR3 protein. The table lists a few hundred thousand distinct CDR3 sequences, 46% of them singletons. Trimming at V came to 5 bases and at J to 2 bases, leaving 8 bases not matched to a gene. CDR1 and CDR2 from the germline V gene are DFQATT and SNEGSKA (reference sequence). The CDR3 is 15 residues long. This clonotype was sampled from a woman aged 18 to 35 with Graves' hyperthyroidism. The chain has TRBV20-1 and TRBJ2-1, with 8 nucleotides matching TRBD1. Sequencing used peripheral blood or thyroid tissue (not recorded which). CDR3 DNA sequence: TGCAGTGCTTCCCTCCCGGGACAGGCCTACAATGAGCAGTTCTTC. This translates into CSASLPGQAYNEQFF.